This TCR beta chain was obtained from a study of read filtering for tumor transcriptome and immune sequencing. Study summary: The cohort had roughly 17 men and approximately 14 women aged about 45 to 90, mean around 66 years. Points from the study as a whole: Correlation between methods rose after single-read clonotypes were removed.

From roughly 0.4 ug of RNA, a library with molecular barcoded alpha/delta and beta/gamma adaptors was made. TCRdb re-derived calls from the reads in MiXCR, one entry per CDR3 protein. The data hold about 24,000 distinct CDR3 sequences, with around a fifth observed a single time. For this clonotype: Its target is unknown.

Bone marrow was sampled from every patient at the time of active disease. CDR3 length: 17 residues. Trimming took off 1 base at V and 0 bases at J, with 13 bases between the two ends. Germline CDR1 reads LGHDT; CDR2 reads YNNKEL (reference sequence). The rearrangement uses TRBV3-1 and TRBJ1-3; possibly TRBD1 for D (5 bases). The TCR was taken from a donor aged 40 or over with multiple myeloma. Source material: a population of CD138-negative cells sorted from bone marrow. CDR3 in amino acids: CASSQGPGVASGNTIYF. As DNA, the CDR3 is TGTGCCAGCAGCCAAGGTCCGGGGGTAGCCTCTGGAAACACCATATATTTT. The full variable domain, in which reference TRBV3-1 and TRBJ1-3 provide the parts outside the CDR3, is DTAVSQTPKYLVTQMGNDKSIKCEQNLGHDTMYWYKQDSKKFLKIMFSYNNKELIINETVPNRFSPKSPDKAHLNLHINSLELGDSAVYFCASSQGPGVASGNTIYFGEGSWLTVV.